The 14 T cell receptor beta chains reported below all come from one sample, sequenced in a study of blood T cell repertoires in COVID-19 (TCRdb year 2020). Library preparation used the immunoSEQ multiplex PCR assay. Sourced from immuneACCESS, this table was stored by TCRdb with only in-frame sequences that have V and J called. A share of the clones is absent; for the studies checked, an unresolved V gene accounts for under half, and the remainder has no known explanation. The sample records approximately 400,000 clones, about four fifths of which are singletons. More than 0.85% of the sample is held by the ten biggest clonotypes. The sample was peripheral blood. The source is a human donor with acute or convalescent COVID-19. The donor label of this sample is uncertain.

This clone has a single count. V is TRBV24-1 and J is TRBJ2-1, with D possibly matching TRBD2 (6 bases). Germline values: CDR1 KGHDR, CDR2 SFDVKD. This CDR3 region has 16 residues. V was shortened by 7 bases and J by 0 bases, with 15 bases between the two germline ends. Written as DNA, the CDR3 is TGTGCCACCAGGGGGAGGCTAAATAGCTCCTACAATGAGCAGTTCTTC. It codes for CATRGRLNSSYNEQFF.

The gene calls are TRBV6-6 and TRBJ1-1; possible D gene TRBD1, 6 bases. CDR3 size: 14 residues. CDR1 and CDR2 from the germline V gene are MNHNY and SVGAGI (reference sequence). Trimming took off 5 bases at V and 1 base at J, with 11 bases between the two ends. The CDR3 bases are TGTGCCAGCAGTCCCAGGGGTGAGAACACTGAAGCTTTCTTT. This sequence encodes CASSPRGENTEAFF.

V and J are TRBV6-5 and TRBJ1-3; D unresolved. Germline V CDR1 and CDR2: MNHEY, SVGAGI. Deletions cut 6 bases from V and 4 bases from J, with 13 bases between. CDR3 length: 14 amino acids. CDR3 residues: CASSLLSGGNTIYF. Here the CDR3 DNA reads TGTGCCAGCAGCCTTCTTTCGGGGGGAAACACCATATATTTT.

The chain combines TRBV11-2 with TRBJ2-1, with 9 bases lining up with TRBD2. V was clipped by 5 bases and J by 2 bases; unmatched bases: 4. The CDR3 covers 15 residues. The germline V gene encodes CDR1 SGHAT and CDR2 FQNNGV. CDR3 sequence (DNA): TGTGCCAGCAGCCGTAGCGGGGGTGCCTACAATGAGCAGTTCTTC. Translating gives CASSRSGGAYNEQFF.

This clone has a single count. This rearrangement joins TRBV3-1 (or the pseudogene TRBV3-2) to TRBJ2-3; D is possibly TRBD2 (6 bases). Per germline, CDR1 LGHDT and CDR2 YNNKEL (reference sequence). Trimming removed 2 bases from V and 6 bases from J, with 12 bases in between. The length of the CDR3 is 14 residues. In nucleotides, the CDR3 is TGTGCCAGCAGCCAATACCGCGGGAAGGATACGCAGTATTTT. Protein product: CASSQYRGKDTQYF.

The chain couples TRBV5-4 to TRBJ2-6; 9 bases agree with TRBD1. After removal of 0 bases from V and 1 base from J, the junction contained 2 bases not matched to a gene. Per the germline V gene, CDR1 is SGHNT and CDR2 is YYREEE (reference sequence). CDR3 length equals 17 residues. The CDR3 region is CASSLEGTGSGANVLTF. For the CDR3, the DNA is TGTGCCAGCAGCTTGGAGGGGACAGGGTCTGGGGCCAACGTCCTGACTTTC.

V and J are TRBV5-1 and TRBJ2-3, with 7 bases identical to TRBD2. The CDR3 sequence is 16 residues long. V shed 4 bases, J shed 2 bases, and the junction held 10 bases outside the gene matches. CDR1 is SGHRS and CDR2 is YFSETQ in the germline V gene. The CDR3 DNA reads as TGCGCCAGCAGCCCCCTAGCGGCCCTACCCACAGATACGCAGTATTTT. This sequence encodes CASSPLAALPTDTQYF. The whole variable domain, filled in from reference TRBV5-1 and TRBJ2-3, reads KAGVTQTPRYLIKTRGQQVTLSCSPISGHRSVSWYQQTPGQGLQFLFEYFSETQRNKGNFPGRFSGRQFSNSRSEMNVSTLELGDSALYLCASSPLAALPTDTQYFGPGTRLTVL.

This clone was seen more than once but under ten times. This chain connects TRBV15 to TRBJ2-1; D is possibly TRBD1 (6 bases). Deletions cut 4 bases from V and 1 base from J, with 14 bases between. The CDR3 loop spans 16 amino acids. CDR1 and CDR2 (germline): LNHNV, YYDKDF (reference sequence). The chain's CDR3 is CATSTQTGPSYNEQFF. The DNA of the CDR3 is TGTGCCACCAGCACACAGACAGGTCCTTCCTACAATGAGCAGTTCTTC.

The chain joins TRBV19 to TRBJ1-5; possibly TRBD1 for D (5 bases). The germline V gene has CDR1 LNHDA and CDR2 SQIVND (reference sequence). The CDR3 spans 13 residues. V was shortened by 5 bases and J by 7 bases, with 12 bases between the two germline ends. The CDR3 bases are TGTGCCAGTAGTTTCAGGGTAGGACAGCCCCAGCATTTT. As protein: CASSFRVGQPQHF.

This clone was observed a few times. This chain connects TRBV11-2 to TRBJ2-1, with D unresolved. The germline V gene has CDR1 SGHAT and CDR2 FQNNGV. CDR3 length equals 17 residues. V was shortened by 5 bases and J by 0 bases, with 17 bases between the two germline ends. The CDR3 nucleotides are TGTGCCAGCAGCATACCAACCACGGTGAGCTCCTACAATGAGCAGTTCTTC. Translated, it gives CASSIPTTVSSYNEQFF.

This rearrangement joins TRBV6-5 to TRBJ2-7, with 12 positions matching TRBD1. The trim removed 7 bases at V and 6 bases at J, leaving 7 bases unmatched. The CDR3 extends over 14 amino acids. CDR1 and CDR2 (germline): MNHEY, SVGAGI. The CDR3 sequence: CASMLRDRGREQYF. CDR3 nucleotide sequence: TGTGCCAGCATGCTCCGGGACAGGGGGCGCGAGCAGTACTTC.

This chain connects TRBV19 to TRBJ2-2; D not resolved. The CDR3 has 17 residues. In germline, CDR1 is LNHDA, CDR2 SQIVND (reference sequence). V lost 5 bases to trimming and J lost 6 bases, with 22 bases between them. This chain's CDR3 is CASSPFPQWRGSGELFF. In DNA, the CDR3 is TGTGCCAGTAGTCCATTCCCCCAGTGGCGCGGCTCCGGGGAGCTGTTTTTT.

V usage is TRBV5-1 and J usage is TRBJ2-7; 11 bases are shared with TRBD2. This CDR3 region has 13 residues. With V trimmed by 3 bases and J by 6 bases, 2 bases remained unmatched. CDR1 and CDR2 from the germline V gene are SGHRS and YFSETQ. The CDR3 loop reads CASSSTSGVEQYF. CDR3 sequence (DNA): TGCGCCAGCAGCTCGACTAGCGGGGTCGAGCAGTACTTC.

The rearrangement joins TRBV7-2 to TRBJ2-1; 8 bases fit TRBD2. The CDR3 consists of 14 residues. Trimming at V came to 10 bases and at J to 5 bases, leaving 10 bases not matched to a gene. Germline V gene data show CDR1 as SGHTA and CDR2 as FQGNSA. The CDR3 protein is CATNQRGSNNEQFF. The DNA of the CDR3 is TGTGCCACAAACCAGCGGGGGTCTAACAATGAGCAGTTCTTC.